A single sample gave rise to the 28 T cell receptor beta chains below, sequenced in a study of identical twins. TCRdb analysed the 5' RACE reads with MiXCR anew, one entry per CDR3 protein. The sample records roughly 280,000 distinct CDR3 sequences, nearly 9.5% being singletons. The same sample was also studied in work on yellow fever vaccine responses in identical twins.

What was sequenced was CD8+ T cells sorted from blood. The source of these receptors is a woman aged 18-29 years in good health.

The V and J genes are TRBV11-1 and TRBJ2-1, with a possible D match to TRBD2 (6 bases). The ends were cut back, 5 bases at V and 4 bases at J, with 33 bases in the middle. The germline V gene has CDR1 SGHAT and CDR2 FQDESV (reference sequence). CDR3 length: 21 amino acids. CDR3 region: CASSVFSTIAEPLDRYNEQFF. The CDR3 bases are TGTGCCAGCAGCGTATTCTCTACCATAGCGGAGCCGCTTGACAGATACAATGAGCAGTTCTTC.

This clonotype has a count of ten or more. The chain couples TRBV5-1 to TRBJ2-7, with D perhaps TRBD1 or TRBD2 (5 bases each). Trimming cost V 4 bases and J 6 bases, with 20 bases left between them. CDR1 is SGHRS and CDR2 is YFSETQ in the germline V gene. The length of the CDR3 is 15 residues. CDR3 nucleotides: TGCGCCAGCAGCCGGGGACCATTAAGTAATGGCGAGCAGTACTTC. Its protein is CASSRGPLSNGEQYF.

A few counts support this clonotype. The chain recombines TRBV6-2 or TRBV6-3 with TRBJ2-7; no definite D call. Trimming removed 10 bases from V and 2 bases from J, with 12 bases in between. CDR3 size: 12 residues. Germline loops: CDR1 MNHEY, CDR2 SVGEGT. The CDR3 spells CATSLGTYEQYF. The CDR3 DNA follows: TGTGCCACCTCTTTAGGCACCTACGAGCAGTACTTC.

Many counts were recorded for this clonotype. This chain joins TRBV29-1 and TRBJ2-3; weak D call: TRBD1 (5 bases). This CDR3 has 12 residues. Germline-derived CDR1 and CDR2 are SQVTM and ANQGSEA. V was trimmed by 7 bases and J by 2 bases, leaving 10 bases between them. CDR3: CSAIGDTDTQYF. Here the CDR3 DNA reads TGCAGCGCCATAGGGGACACAGATACGCAGTATTTT.

This clonotype has at least ten counts. V and J are TRBV7-2 and TRBJ2-7, with D unclear. Trimming took off 6 bases at V and 1 base at J, with 7 bases between the two ends. The CDR3 length is 12 residues. Germline values: CDR1 SGHTA, CDR2 FQGNSA. The chain's CDR3 is CASSLNSYEQYF. The CDR3 bases are TGTGCCAGCAGTTTAAATTCCTACGAGCAGTACTTC.

V and J are TRBV5-4 and TRBJ2-5; 11 bases match TRBD1. With V trimmed by 4 bases and J by 5 bases, 7 bases remained unmatched. The germline CDR1 and CDR2 sequences are SGHNT and YYREEE (reference sequence). This CDR3 is 15 amino acids long. CDR3 region: CASSPGQGVWETQYF. The DNA of the CDR3 is TGTGCCAGCAGCCCGGGACAGGGGGTATGGGAGACCCAGTACTTC.

This clonotype was detected a few times. The rearrangement links TRBV6-2 or TRBV6-3 to TRBJ2-1; 10 nucleotides agree with TRBD2. The CDR3 length is 13 residues. V dropped 8 bases and J dropped 7; count of bases not matched to a gene: 5. Per germline, CDR1 MNHEY and CDR2 SVGEGT. Here the CDR3 DNA reads TGTGCCAGCGGAGCGGGGGGGACGAATGAGCAGTTCTTC. It codes for CASGAGGTNEQFF.

This clonotype was recorded a few times. This chain uses TRBV3-1 with TRBJ2-1, with D uncertain. In germline, CDR1 is LGHDT, CDR2 YNNKEL (reference sequence). The V and J ends lost 3 bases and 3 bases respectively, with 6 bases between them. This CDR3 has 13 residues. The CDR3 DNA reads TGTGCCAGCAGCCACGAGTACTACAATGAGCAGTTCTTC. It encodes CASSHEYYNEQFF.

This chain connects TRBV15 to TRBJ2-7; TRBD2 might be the D (5 bases). The CDR3 has 17 amino acids. V was trimmed by 5 bases and J by 1 base, leaving 21 bases between them. Germline lookup yields CDR1 LNHNV and CDR2 YYDKDF (reference sequence). The CDR3 loop is CATSDRISPRGSYEQYF. The CDR3 DNA is TGTGCCACCAGCGATCGGATCAGCCCCCGAGGGTCCTACGAGCAGTACTTC. The whole variable domain, remainder taken from reference TRBV15 and TRBJ2-7, is DAMVIQNPRYQVTQFGKPVTLSCSQTLNHNVMYWYQQKSSQAPKLLFHYYDKDFNNEADTPDNFQSRRPNTSFCFLDIRSPGLGDTAMYLCATSDRISPRGSYEQYFGPGTRLTVT.

In this sample, this clonotype turned up many times. The CDR3 is CASSLRGSGTAFGEQYF. The CDR3 DNA follows: TGCGCCAGCAGCCTGCGAGGTAGTGGTACCGCTTTCGGGGAGCAGTACTTC. This sequence joins TRBV4-3 and TRBJ2-7, with D uncertain. The CDR3 length is 17 residues. V was cut by 4 bases and J by 7 bases, with 26 bases left in between. Germline V gene lookup returns CDR1 LGHNA and CDR2 YSLEER.

This clonotype was seen ten or more times. The V call is TRBV27, the J call TRBJ2-5; the match to TRBD2 covers 7 bases. The CDR3 extends over 14 amino acids. The ends lost 1 base at V and 5 bases at J; junction bases unmatched: 4. Germline CDR1 MNHEY, CDR2 SMNVEV (reference sequence). In DNA, the CDR3 is TGTGCCAGCAGTTTATTTTTGGGGGGGGAGACCCAGTACTTC. It yields the protein CASSLFLGGETQYF.

This clonotype was detected ten times or more. The rearrangement uses TRBV12-3 or TRBV12-4 and TRBJ2-7, with 10 bases matching TRBD2. This CDR3 comprises 14 residues. V was clipped by 6 bases and J by 4 bases; unmatched bases: 6. In nucleotides, the CDR3 is TGTGCCAGCAGCCCTAGCGGGAGAGGGTACGAGCAGTACTTC. This encodes CASSPSGRGYEQYF.

A word on this clonotype: A clone one base away is much larger, so this may be a read error. The chain uses TRBV20-1 and TRBJ2-2, with 7 bases aligning to TRBD2. The CDR3 totals 16 residues. Germline lookup yields CDR1 DFQATT and CDR2 SNEGSKA (reference sequence). CDR3 bases: TGCAATGCTAGACAAAGAGCGGGACCAAACACCGGGGAGCTGTTTTTT. Its protein is CNARQRAGPNTGELFF.

The rearrangement joins TRBV7-9 to TRBJ1-5; perhaps TRBD1 as D (5 bases). V gave up 4 bases and J gave up 5 bases, with 12 bases separating them. The CDR3 has 14 amino acids. Per germline, CDR1 SEHNR and CDR2 FQNEAQ (reference sequence). This chain's CDR3 is CASSYYGDDQPQHF. The CDR3 DNA is TGTGCCAGCAGCTATTACGGGGACGATCAGCCCCAGCATTTT.

Only a few counts were recorded for this clonotype. The CDR3 here is CSARNPGQGYNEQFF. Here the CDR3 DNA reads TGCAGTGCTAGGAATCCGGGACAGGGCTACAATGAGCAGTTCTTC. The J gene is TRBJ2-1, the V gene TRBV20-1; 9 bases fit TRBD1. CDR1 is DFQATT and CDR2 is SNEGSKA in the germline V gene (reference sequence). The CDR3 runs 15 residues. J was trimmed by 3 bases and V by 3 bases; bases with no gene match: 6.

The rearrangement links TRBV6-5 to TRBJ2-7; 7 positions agree with TRBD1. Germline assignment: CDR1 MNHEY and CDR2 SVGAGI. Unmatched junction bases numbered 9, after V lost 2 bases and J lost 5 bases. This CDR3 comprises 15 residues. CDR3 region: CASSYTGQVADEQYF. DNA for the CDR3: TGTGCCAGCAGTTACACAGGACAGGTTGCTGACGAGCAGTACTTC.

In the case of this clonotype: The junction does not match germline at one end; this may be a read error. The chain joins TRBV20-1 to TRBJ2-1; D possibly corresponds to TRBD2 (6 bases). In germline, CDR1 is DFQATT, CDR2 SNEGSKA (reference sequence). The length of the CDR3 is 16 residues. CDR3 nucleotides: TGCTGTGCCCGGCCCAGGGCTAGCGTAATCTACAATGAGCAGTTCTTC. Amino acid sequence: CCARPRASVIYNEQFF.

The CDR3 bases are TGTGCCAGCAGTGAATACCGTGTTGGACCCCGGGATACGCAGTATTTT. Encoded protein: CASSEYRVGPRDTQYF. V usage is TRBV6-1 and J usage is TRBJ2-3; D uncertain. CDR3 size: 16 residues. V lost 2 bases to trimming and J lost 6 bases, with 18 bases between them. CDR1 is MNHNS and CDR2 is SASEGT in the germline V gene.

The chain couples TRBV5-1 to TRBJ2-7; 7 bases fit TRBD2. J lost 0 bases, V lost 5 bases, and 11 bases had no gene match. This CDR3 is built from 16 residues. Per germline, CDR1 SGHRS and CDR2 YFSETQ. For the CDR3, the DNA is TGCGCCAGCAGTTCCAGCCTAGCGGTAAGCTCCTACGAGCAGTACTTC. It is translated as CASSSSLAVSSYEQYF.

In this sample, this clonotype turned up a few times. The chain couples TRBV20-1 to TRBJ2-1, with D perhaps matching TRBD2 (5 bases). This CDR3 region has 14 residues. Germline V gene lookup returns CDR1 DFQATT and CDR2 SNEGSKA (reference sequence). V was clipped by 5 bases and J by 8 bases, with 19 bases between them. Written as DNA, the CDR3 is TGCAGTGCTCGCTCCCACCTCAGAGGGCATGAGCAGTTCTTC. It specifies CSARSHLRGHEQFF.

This clonotype was seen a single time. The chain recombines TRBV4-2 with TRBJ2-1, with 14 positions matching TRBD2. The CDR3 is 16 amino acids. The V gene's germline CDR1 is LGHNA and CDR2 YNFKEQ. The V and J ends lost 3 bases and 8 bases, in that order; junction bases with no gene match: 6. The CDR3 is CASSQKGTSGGDEQFF. DNA of the CDR3: TGTGCCAGCAGCCAGAAGGGGACTAGCGGGGGTGATGAGCAGTTCTTC.

This clonotype was seen a handful of times. The chain uses TRBV6-5 and TRBJ2-1, with 7 bases aligning to TRBD2. Germline CDR1 and CDR2: MNHEY and SVGAGI. CDR3 length: 14 amino acids. V dropped 1 base and J dropped 7; count of bases not matched to a gene: 4. CDR3 nucleotides: TGTGCCAGCAGTTACTTGGCTAGCGGAAATGAGCAGTTCTTC. Translation gives CASSYLASGNEQFF.

The chain carries TRBV6-2 or TRBV6-3 and TRBJ1-5; D uncertain. CDR1 and CDR2 (germline): MNHEY, SVGEGT. CDR3 length: 13 residues. The germline V and J ends were trimmed by 7 bases and 4 bases, with 11 bases remaining between them. For the CDR3, the DNA is TGTGCCAGCACCCTATCGCTAAATCAGCCCCAGCATTTT. It encodes CASTLSLNQPQHF.

This clonotype showed up many times. V gene TRBV11-1 combines with J gene TRBJ1-1; TRBD1 matches 8 bases. V lost 4 bases and J lost 3; bases outside the gene matches: 16. The germline gives CDR1 SGHAT, CDR2 FQDESV (reference sequence). The CDR3 totals 18 residues. The DNA for the CDR3 is TGTGCCAGCAGCTCCGATGGTGGACAGGGAACCAGGTACACTGAAGCTTTCTTT. It yields the protein CASSSDGGQGTRYTEAFF.

This clonotype was detected ten times or more. The CDR3 protein is CASSFAGQGFSEQYF. CDR3 DNA: TGTGCCAGCAGTTTCGCGGGACAGGGCTTCTCCGAGCAGTACTTC. The chain is built from TRBV27 and TRBJ2-7, with TRBD1 identical over 9 bases. V gave up 3 bases and J gave up 6 bases; unmatched junction bases: 9. Germline V gene sequence: CDR1 MNHEY, CDR2 SMNVEV (reference sequence). This CDR3 comprises 15 residues.

The chain links TRBV20-1 to TRBJ2-1, with a weak D call TRBD2 (6 bases). Germline V gene data show CDR1 as DFQATT and CDR2 as SNEGSKA (reference sequence). The ends were cut back, 5 bases at V and 6 bases at J, with 17 bases in the middle. The CDR3 is 14 amino acids. The CDR3 region is CSALAGGLFNEQFF. The CDR3 nucleotides read TGCAGTGCTCTCGCCGGGGGTCTATTCAATGAGCAGTTCTTC.

The CDR3 nucleotides are TGTGCTAGTGGTCTTTCGGTGGCGGATGAGCAGTTCTTC. The encoded protein is CASGLSVADEQFF. The chain combines TRBV12-5 with TRBJ2-1; D remains ambiguous. Trimming took off 5 bases at V and 8 bases at J, with 13 bases between the two ends. The CDR3 extends over 13 amino acids. The V gene's germline CDR1 is LGHNT and CDR2 FRNRAP.

The chain combines TRBV19 with TRBJ2-7; TRBD2 matches at 9 bases. This CDR3 spans 16 amino acids. The germline gives CDR1 LNHDA, CDR2 SQIVND (reference sequence). J lost 1 base, V lost 1 base, and 5 bases had no gene match. The CDR3 bases are TGTGCCAGTAGTATAGCTTCTCTAGCGGGATCCTACGAGCAGTACTTC. Its protein is CASSIASLAGSYEQYF.